Presented here are 12 T cell receptor beta chains from one specimen sequenced in a study of cytomegalovirus exposure and HLA in healthy donors. With 60 Vbeta and 13 Jbeta primers, the PCR was carried out. Produced via immunoSEQ multiplex PCR; TCRdb's table is partial and in-frame only. Altogether about 150,000 clones are present, over 65% being singletons, with the ten largest covering approximately 4%. Sequencing was carried out using PBMCs. The receptors stem from a woman aged 40 to 50 in good health and CMV-seronegative.

The genes are TRBV14 and TRBJ2-1; perhaps TRBD2 as D (6 bases). Trimming took 5 bases from V and 0 from J, leaving 8 bases between them. Germline CDR1 SGHDN, CDR2 FVKESK. CDR3 length: 14 residues. The CDR3 DNA reads TGTGCCAGCAGCAGGGACTCCTCCTACAATGAGCAGTTCTTC. Translating it yields CASSRDSSYNEQFF.

This chain connects TRBV6-5 to TRBJ1-2; 10 bases align to TRBD1. Germline lookup yields CDR1 MNHEY and CDR2 SVGAGI. This CDR3 is built from 14 residues. V shed 7 bases and J 2 bases; nucleotides not matched to a gene: 4. The CDR3 spells CASTRQGANYGYTF. The CDR3 nucleotides are TGTGCCAGCACTCGACAGGGGGCCAACTATGGCTACACCTTC.

The chain couples TRBV27 to TRBJ2-5; the match to TRBD1 covers 10 bases. V lost 3 bases, J lost 8 bases, and 3 bases stayed unmatched. CDR1 is MNHEY and CDR2 is SMNVEV in the germline V gene (reference sequence). The CDR3 loop spans 13 amino acids. The CDR3 sequence: CASSLTGGKTQYF. CDR3 DNA: TGTGCCAGCAGTTTGACAGGGGGCAAAACCCAGTACTTC.

The chain employs TRBV28 and TRBJ1-4; D might be TRBD1 (5 bases). The CDR3 length is 17 residues. V lost 4 bases to trimming and J lost 4 bases, with 19 bases between them. The germline gives CDR1 MDHEN, CDR2 SYDVKM. The CDR3 loop is CASSSVLLTGLNEKLFF. The DNA for the CDR3 is TGTGCCAGCAGTTCAGTACTACTTACAGGTCTTAATGAAAAACTGTTTTTT.

The gene calls are TRBV5-5 and TRBJ1-2; D is unclear. With 4 bases removed from V and 5 bases from J, the gap between germline ends came to 12 bases. The CDR3 is made up of 13 amino acids. The germline V gene encodes CDR1 SGHKS and CDR2 YYEKEE (reference sequence). The CDR3 reads CASSDLGGYGYTF. The DNA for the CDR3 is TGTGCCAGCAGCGACTTAGGTGGTTATGGCTACACCTTC.

The genes are TRBV19 and TRBJ1-5, with 7 bases lining up with TRBD1. V lost 6 bases and J lost 0; bases outside the gene matches: 11. Germline loops: CDR1 LNHDA, CDR2 SQIVND (reference sequence). CDR3 length: 17 amino acids. The CDR3 sequence: CASSPGQPSLSNQPQHF. The CDR3 DNA sequence: TGTGCCAGTAGCCCGGGACAGCCATCACTTAGCAATCAGCCCCAGCATTTT.

This chain joins TRBV5-1 and TRBJ2-6; 7 nucleotides agree with TRBD1. J lost 0 bases, V lost 2 bases, and 5 bases had no gene match. Germline assignment: CDR1 SGHRS and CDR2 YFSETQ. The CDR3 consists of 17 residues. CDR3 nucleotide sequence: TGCGCCAGCAGCTTACCGGGACAGACCTCTGGGGCCAACGTCCTGACTTTC. As protein: CASSLPGQTSGANVLTF.

The CDR3 DNA reads TGTGCCAGCAGCTTGGGGGGCAGGGTAGGTTTTGGCGAGCAGTACTTC. This sequence encodes CASSLGGRVGFGEQYF. The chain recombines TRBV5-4 with TRBJ2-7; D perhaps matches TRBD1 (5 bases). There are 16 residues in the CDR3. From germline, CDR1 is SGHNT and CDR2 YYREEE (reference sequence). The V end was cut by 0 bases, the J end by 6 bases, with 19 bases between.

This chain links TRBV7-6 with TRBJ1-2; TRBD1 matches 7 bases. From germline, CDR1 is SGHVS and CDR2 FNYEAQ. The V segment lost 5 bases and the J segment 6 bases; nucleotides outside the gene matches: 12. The CDR3 contains 15 residues. CDR3 bases: TGTGCCAGCAGCCCACTAATCCGGGACAGAAATGGCTACACCTTC. Translation: CASSPLIRDRNGYTF.

The genes are TRBV11-3 and TRBJ1-1, with 8 positions matching TRBD1. The CDR3 is made up of 12 amino acids. CDR1 and CDR2 from the germline V gene are SGHNT and YENEEA. With 5 bases clipped from V and 7 bases from J, the junction kept 3 bases outside the gene matches. In nucleotides, the CDR3 is TGTGCCAGCAGCGGAGACAGGGGTGAAGCTTTCTTT. Residues: CASSGDRGEAFF.

The count of this clone is one. The CDR3 region has the DNA TGTGCCAGCAGCCTCCAGGGCTATGGCTACACCTTC. Its translation: CASSLQGYGYTF. The V and J genes are TRBV6-5 and TRBJ1-2, with D tentatively TRBD1 (5 bases). V was shortened by 6 bases and J by 4 bases, with 9 bases between the two germline ends. Germline V gives CDR1 MNHEY, CDR2 SVGAGI. The CDR3 loop spans 12 amino acids.

The V call is TRBV5-4, the J call TRBJ1-2; 8 bases align to TRBD1. CDR3 length equals 15 residues. Germline assignment: CDR1 SGHNT and CDR2 YYREEE (reference sequence). V dropped 4 bases and J dropped 2; count of bases not matched to a gene: 7. The CDR3 DNA reads as TGTGCCAGCAGCCCCGCAGGGGGCCACAACTATGGCTACACCTTC. Protein sequence: CASSPAGGHNYGYTF. Using reference TRBV5-4 and TRBJ1-2 for the parts outside the CDR3, the full variable domain is ETGVTQSPTHLIKTRGQQVTLRCSSQSGHNTVSWYQQALGQGPQFIFQYYREEENGRGNFPPRFSGLQFPNYSSELNVNALELDDSALYLCASSPAGGHNYGYTFGSGTRLTVV.